The 7 T cell receptor beta chains in this list originate from one sample, sequenced in a study of cytomegalovirus exposure and HLA in healthy donors. Repertoires were generated with immunoSEQ multiplex PCR, while TCRdb's copy carries only in-frame clones and drops some. Among 120,000 to 150,000 clones, 85% to 90% were seen once, and the ten largest hold about 3.5%. Source material: PBMCs. The receptors were gathered from a woman aged 18 to 35 in good health and CMV-seropositive.

CDR3: CASSRRVSLNTEAFF. In nucleotides, the CDR3 is TGTGCTAGTTCTCGGAGGGTGAGTTTGAACACTGAAGCTTTCTTT. The chain employs TRBV12-5 and TRBJ1-1; no clear D gene. The germline V gene has CDR1 LGHNT and CDR2 FRNRAP. Between the trimmed V and J ends, which lost 8 bases and 0 bases, there was a span of 16 bases. This CDR3 is 15 amino acids long.

V gene TRBV9 combines with J gene TRBJ2-2, with 10 bases fitting TRBD1. The CDR3 has 16 residues. Germline loops: CDR1 SGDLS, CDR2 YYNGEE. V was pared by 4 bases and J by 3 bases, with 6 bases of the junction left unmatched. The CDR3 here is CASSPRGTGDTGELFF. The CDR3, as DNA: TGTGCCAGCAGCCCCCGAGGGACAGGGGACACCGGGGAGCTGTTTTTT.

The genes are TRBV15 and TRBJ1-2; D unresolved. Trimming took 4 bases from V and 4 from J, leaving 7 bases between them. The CDR3 contains 12 residues. Germline CDR1 reads LNHNV; CDR2 reads YYDKDF (reference sequence). For the CDR3, the DNA is TGTGCCACCAGCACAGGCACCTATGGCTACACCTTC. It specifies CATSTGTYGYTF.

V and J are TRBV5-4 and TRBJ2-1, with a weak D call TRBD2 (6 bases). Germline CDR1 reads SGHNT; CDR2 reads YYREEE (reference sequence). The CDR3 spans 14 residues. Trimming stripped 4 bases from V and 6 bases from J, with 14 bases between. The CDR3 here is CASSLGLSTNEQFF. The CDR3 DNA is TGTGCCAGCAGCCTAGGACTATCGACCAATGAGCAGTTCTTC.

V is TRBV28 and J is TRBJ1-3, with D possibly being TRBD1 (5 bases). V was trimmed by 4 bases and J by 4 bases, leaving 11 bases between them. The CDR3 totals 14 residues. The germline V gene has CDR1 MDHEN and CDR2 SYDVKM. The CDR3 sequence is CASSSLNRGNTIYF. CDR3 nucleotides: TGTGCCAGCAGTTCATTGAACAGGGGAAACACCATATATTTT. Filled out from reference TRBV28 and TRBJ1-3, the complete variable domain reads DVKVTQSSRYLVKRTGEKVFLECVQDMDHENMFWYRQDPGLGLRLIYFSYDVKMKEKGDIPEGYSVSREKKERFSLILESASTNQTSMYLCASSSLNRGNTIYFGEGSWLTVV.

The chain joins TRBV7-8 to TRBJ2-2; TRBD1 matches at 9 bases. Germline V gives CDR1 SGHVS, CDR2 FQNEAQ. The CDR3 length is 14 residues. The ends lost 6 bases at V and 5 bases at J; junction bases unmatched: 4. CDR3 sequence: CASSPQGATGELFF. The CDR3 nucleotides read TGTGCCAGCAGTCCACAGGGGGCAACCGGGGAGCTGTTTTTT. The full variable domain, with the rest looked up from reference TRBV7-8 and TRBJ2-2, is GAGVSQSPRYKVAKRGQDVALRCDPISGHVSLFWYQQALGQGPEFLTYFQNEAQLDKSGLPSDRFFAERPEGSVSTLKIQRTQQEDSAVYLCASSPQGATGELFFGEGSRLTVL.

This clone appeared a single time. The J gene is TRBJ2-3, the V gene TRBV30; TRBD2 aligns across 7 bases. This CDR3 has 15 amino acids. Germline V gene lookup returns CDR1 GTSNPN and CDR2 SVGIG (reference sequence). The V gene end was trimmed by 2 bases and the J gene end by 3 bases; junction bases not matched to a gene: 8. CDR3 in amino acids: CAWSPKGRVTDTQYF. The CDR3 DNA sequence: TGTGCCTGGAGTCCAAAGGGGAGGGTGACAGATACGCAGTATTTT.